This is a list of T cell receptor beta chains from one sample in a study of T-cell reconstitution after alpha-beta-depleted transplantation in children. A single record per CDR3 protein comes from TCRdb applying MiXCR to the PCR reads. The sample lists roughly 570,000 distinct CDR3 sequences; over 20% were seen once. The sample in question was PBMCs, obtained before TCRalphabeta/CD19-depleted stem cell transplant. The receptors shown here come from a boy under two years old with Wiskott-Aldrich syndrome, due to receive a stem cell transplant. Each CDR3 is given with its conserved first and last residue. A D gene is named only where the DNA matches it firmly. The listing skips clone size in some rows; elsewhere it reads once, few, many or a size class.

CDR3nt: TGCAGTGCCCTCTCGGCCCTTGGGGTATCCTACGAGCAGTACTTC
CDR3aa: CSALSALGVSYEQYF
abundance: .
j_gene: TRBJ2-7
d_gene: .
v_gene: TRBV20-1
len: 15

CDR3nt: TGTGCCAGCAGTCACAGGGAGACCTACGAGCAGTACTTC
CDR3aa: CASSHRETYEQYF
abundance: few
j_gene: TRBJ2-7
d_gene: .
v_gene: TRBV2
len: 13

CDR3nt: TGCGCCAGCAGCTTGGTAGTAGCGGGACAGGCAGATACGCAGTATTTT
CDR3aa: CASSLVVAGQADTQYF
abundance: .
j_gene: TRBJ2-3
d_gene: .
v_gene: TRBV5-1
len: 16

CDR3nt: TGCAGTGCGAGGACAGGGTCCTACGAGCAGTACTTC
CDR3aa: CSARTGSYEQYF
abundance: few
j_gene: TRBJ2-7
d_gene: TRBD1
v_gene: TRBV20-1
len: 12

CDR3nt: TGCGCCAGCAGCTTGGAGCTAGCGGGAGCTGGCGAGCAGTACTTC
CDR3aa: CASSLELAGAGEQYF
abundance: .
j_gene: TRBJ2-7
d_gene: TRBD2
v_gene: TRBV5-1
len: 15

CDR3nt: TGTGCCAGCAGCGGACAGATCTCTGGGGCCAACGTCCTGACTTTC
CDR3aa: CASSGQISGANVLTF
abundance: .
j_gene: TRBJ2-6
d_gene: .
v_gene: TRBV2
len: 15

CDR3nt: TGCAGCTCCAAGATTAGGGGACACCAATACAATGAGCAGTTCTTC
CDR3aa: CSSKIRGHQYNEQFF
abundance: few
j_gene: TRBJ2-1
d_gene: .
v_gene: TRBV29-1
len: 15

CDR3nt: TGCGCCAGCAGTAGGAGCCTAGCGGCGAACACCGGGGAGCTGTTTTTT
CDR3aa: CASSRSLAANTGELFF
abundance: .
j_gene: TRBJ2-2
d_gene: TRBD2
v_gene: TRBV5-1
len: 16

CDR3nt: TGTGCCAGCAGCTTTGACTCGGGGGTCGGAAACACCATATATTTT
CDR3aa: CASSFDSGVGNTIYF
abundance: .
j_gene: TRBJ1-3
d_gene: .
v_gene: TRBV7-6
len: 15

CDR3nt: TGTGCCACCAGCCTGGGGTTAGACACCGGGGAGCTGTTTTTT
CDR3aa: CATSLGLDTGELFF
abundance: few
j_gene: TRBJ2-2
d_gene: .
v_gene: TRBV15
len: 14

CDR3nt: TGTGCCAGCAGCTTGGCCCTAGTGGCGGGAGCGGCCGGGGAGCTGTTTTTT
CDR3aa: CASSLALVAGAAGELFF
abundance: .
j_gene: TRBJ2-2
d_gene: TRBD2
v_gene: TRBV5-4
len: 17

CDR3nt: TGTGCCAGCAGCCAAGTAGACGGCTACGAGCAGTACTTC
CDR3aa: CASSQVDGYEQYF
abundance: many
j_gene: TRBJ2-7
d_gene: .
v_gene: TRBV3-1
len: 13

CDR3nt: TGTGCCAGCAGTTTAACGGACCCCCGTCCATACGGGGCCAACGTCCTGACTTTC
CDR3aa: CASSLTDPRPYGANVLTF
abundance: few
j_gene: TRBJ2-6
d_gene: .
v_gene: TRBV27
len: 18

CDR3nt: TGCAGTGCCCCGGTCCGCGGCTACCGTTACAATGAGCAGTTCTTC
CDR3aa: CSAPVRGYRYNEQFF
abundance: .
j_gene: TRBJ2-1
d_gene: .
v_gene: TRBV20-1
len: 15

CDR3nt: TGCGCCAGCAGCTTGGACCTTTGGAGGGAGCAGTTCTTC
CDR3aa: CASSLDLWREQFF
abundance: .
j_gene: TRBJ2-1
d_gene: .
v_gene: TRBV5-1
len: 13

CDR3nt: TGCGCCAGCAGCTTGGGAGGGGGACCCAACTCTGGAAACACCATATATTTT
CDR3aa: CASSLGGGPNSGNTIYF
abundance: few
j_gene: TRBJ1-3
d_gene: .
v_gene: TRBV5-1
len: 17

CDR3nt: TGTGCCTGGAGTGTAATACTTCTAGGGTCGCCCTACGAGCAGTACTTC
CDR3aa: CAWSVILLGSPYEQYF
abundance: once
j_gene: TRBJ2-7
d_gene: .
v_gene: TRBV30
len: 16

CDR3nt: TGCGCCAGCAGCTTGGACCTGCCCCCATCCTACAATGAGCAGTTCTTC
CDR3aa: CASSLDLPPSYNEQFF
abundance: few
j_gene: TRBJ2-1
d_gene: .
v_gene: TRBV5-1
len: 16

CDR3nt: TGTGCCAGCAGTTTATGGCTCGGAGGGAACACCGGGGAGCTGTTTTTT
CDR3aa: CASSLWLGGNTGELFF
abundance: .
j_gene: TRBJ2-2
d_gene: .
v_gene: TRBV12-3/TRBV12-4
len: 16

CDR3nt: TGTGCCAGCAGTGAGGGGGAGACAGGGAAGGAGCAGTTCTTC
CDR3aa: CASSEGETGKEQFF
abundance: few
j_gene: TRBJ2-1
d_gene: TRBD1
v_gene: TRBV12-3/TRBV12-4
len: 14

CDR3nt: TGTGCCAGCAGCTTAACGGGGACTAGCTACTACGAGCAGTACTTC
CDR3aa: CASSLTGTSYYEQYF
abundance: .
j_gene: TRBJ2-7
d_gene: TRBD2
v_gene: TRBV7-2
len: 15